The 27 T cell receptor beta chains below were found in one sample sequenced in a study of beta chain features in type 1 diabetes. Overall study findings and caveats: Type 1 diabetes patients had moderately but significantly shorter TCRB CDR3s in all four CD4+ subsets.

The sequenced template was cDNA made from the entire isolated RNA. This table comes from immunoSEQ multiplex PCR, and its TCRdb copy is limited to in-frame clones, with some not included. The sample has 150,000 to 200,000 clones; roughly 8% are singletons. Their specific antigens are unknown. Sequencing was carried out using central memory CD4+ T cells from blood. These receptors were collected from a woman aged 18-30 years with type 1 diabetes.

The chain has TRBV29-1 and TRBJ2-5; TRBD1 agrees at 7 bases. The germline gives CDR1 SQVTM, CDR2 ANQGSEA. The CDR3 has 17 residues. Trimming cost V 5 bases and J 3 bases; bases outside gene matches: 18. CDR3 bases: TGCAGCGTTCATAGACAGGGTATGTTAATAGGAGAAGAGACCCAGTACTTC. Protein: CSVHRQGMLIGEETQYF.

The chain carries TRBV7-6 and TRBJ2-7; a weak D match, TRBD1 (5 bases). With 5 bases removed from V and 0 bases from J, the gap between germline ends came to 14 bases. The CDR3 is made up of 15 amino acids. Per germline, CDR1 SGHVS and CDR2 FNYEAQ. CDR3 loop: CASSPTEPSSYEQYF. DNA of the CDR3: TGTGCCAGCAGCCCGACAGAACCCAGCTCCTACGAGCAGTACTTC.

A few counts support this clone. The sample contains more than one DNA sequence encoding this CDR3. The chain combines TRBV5-6 with TRBJ2-7; 7 bases agree with TRBD1. The V gene end was trimmed by 0 bases and the J gene end by 6 bases; junction bases not matched to a gene: 6. In germline, CDR1 is SGHDT, CDR2 YYEEEE. This CDR3 region has 14 residues. The CDR3 reads CASSLAQGGREQYF. The CDR3 DNA reads as TGTGCCAGCAGCTTGGCACAAGGGGGCCGCGAGCAGTACTTC.

This clone was detected only a few times. V usage is TRBV7-3 and J usage is TRBJ2-7, with TRBD2 matching over 8 bases. There are 15 residues in the CDR3. V trimming: 1 base; J trimming: 4 bases; junction bases outside the gene matches: 6. The V gene's germline CDR1 is SGHTA and CDR2 FQGTGA. CDR3 DNA sequence: TGTGCCAGCAGCTTAATTCCGGGACTAGAGTACGAGCAGTACTTC. It translates to CASSLIPGLEYEQYF.

A few counts support this clone. The V gene is TRBV10-3, the J gene TRBJ2-1, with 8 bases lining up with TRBD1. V was pared by 4 bases and J by 9 bases, with 8 bases of the junction left unmatched. Germline loops: CDR1 ENHRY, CDR2 SYGVKD. This CDR3 spans 14 amino acids. CDR3 nucleotide sequence: TGTGCCATCAGTGGTTGGGACAGGCGATTTGAGCAGTTCTTC. Protein product: CAISGWDRRFEQFF.

This chain connects TRBV7-2 to TRBJ1-3; no reliable D call. CDR3 length: 14 amino acids. The germline CDR1 and CDR2 sequences are SGHTA and FQGNSA. V lost 5 bases, J lost 8 bases, and 16 bases lay in between. CDR3 bases: TGTGCCAGCAGCCCCCGAGTAGAGGGATACACCATATATTTT. Protein: CASSPRVEGYTIYF.

This clone was detected only a few times. This chain uses TRBV5-1 with TRBJ1-5, with D maybe TRBD1 (5 bases). The ends were cut back, 3 bases at V and 3 bases at J, with 13 bases in the middle. The CDR3 sequence is 15 residues long. CDR1 and CDR2 from the germline V gene are SGHRS and YFSETQ. CDR3 protein: CASSWGTENNQPQHF. DNA of the CDR3: TGCGCCAGCAGCTGGGGGACTGAAAACAATCAGCCCCAGCATTTT.

CDR3 in amino acids: CASSQDTGQRIERRYGYTF. The CDR3 region has the DNA TGCGCCAGCAGCCAAGATACCGGACAGAGGATCGAAAGGCGCTATGGCTACACCTTC. V is TRBV4-1 and J is TRBJ1-2; possible D gene TRBD1, 6 bases. The V end was cut by 0 bases, the J end by 4 bases, with 24 bases between. The CDR3 totals 19 residues. Germline V gene lookup returns CDR1 MGHRA and CDR2 YSYEKL.

This clone was seen ten or more times. The genes are TRBV25-1 and TRBJ1-1; D may be TRBD1 (5 bases). Deletions cut 3 bases from V and 1 base from J, with 12 bases between. Germline CDR1 is MGHDK and CDR2 is SYGVNS. CDR3 length equals 15 residues. CDR3 protein: CASSDPAGGNTEAFF. The CDR3, as DNA: TGTGCCAGCAGTGATCCAGCGGGGGGGAACACTGAAGCTTTCTTT.

This clone was seen a few times. The CDR3 DNA is TGTGCCACCAGAGCAAGCGGGGGGGCCGCAGATACGCAGTATTTT. This translates into CATRASGGAADTQYF. The chain is built from TRBV15 and TRBJ2-3; 10 bases agree with TRBD2. Germline CDR1 is LNHNV and CDR2 is YYDKDF (reference sequence). With V trimmed by 6 bases and J by 4 bases, 7 bases remained unmatched. This CDR3 spans 15 amino acids.

This clone was picked up many times. The chain combines TRBV18 with TRBJ2-5; TRBD1 aligns across 8 bases. Germline trimming cut 3 bases from V and 4 bases from J; bases unmatched to any gene: 7. The germline V gene has CDR1 KGHSH and CDR2 LQKENI. The CDR3 is 15 residues long. CDR3 region: CASSPHDRGGETQYF. In DNA, the CDR3 is TGTGCCAGCTCACCCCACGACAGGGGCGGAGAGACCCAGTACTTC.

This clone was recorded a few times. V gene TRBV29-1 combines with J gene TRBJ2-3, with TRBD2 matching 13 bases. The CDR3 loop spans 18 amino acids. The germline V gene encodes CDR1 SQVTM and CDR2 ANQGSEA. Trimming cost V 5 bases and J 3 bases; bases outside gene matches: 14. CDR3 loop: CSVRGAPGTSGTTDTQYF. CDR3 nucleotides: TGCAGCGTTAGGGGGGCTCCCGGGACTAGCGGGACGACAGATACGCAGTATTTT.

This chain connects TRBV28 to TRBJ2-1; D might be TRBD2 (5 bases). The germline V gene has CDR1 MDHEN and CDR2 SYDVKM. The CDR3 has 15 amino acids. V lost 4 bases and J 10 bases, leaving 20 bases between the germline ends. For the CDR3, the DNA is TGTGCCAGCAGTTCGATCCAACGGGCGTCGGGAGAGCAGTTCTTC. Residues: CASSSIQRASGEQFF.

V is TRBV6-5 and J is TRBJ1-2, with D uncertain. Trimming removed 6 bases from V and 2 bases from J, with 10 bases in between. Germline V gives CDR1 MNHEY, CDR2 SVGAGI. This CDR3 region has 13 residues. The CDR3: CASRGSRNYGYTF. CDR3 in DNA: TGTGCCAGCAGGGGGAGCAGAAACTATGGCTACACCTTC.

This clone has a handful of counts. The chain joins TRBV28 to TRBJ1-2; possibly TRBD1 for D (5 bases). The CDR3 has 13 residues. CDR1 MDHEN and CDR2 SYDVKM come from the germline V gene. Trimming stripped 6 bases from V and 8 bases from J, with 16 bases between. CDR3 in amino acids: CASRAGGERGYTF. In DNA, the CDR3 is TGTGCCAGCAGAGCGGGAGGGGAGCGGGGCTACACCTTC.

V is TRBV6-5 and J is TRBJ1-1; D perhaps matches TRBD1 (5 bases). Germline lookup yields CDR1 MNHEY and CDR2 SVGAGI. With 3 bases removed from V and 5 bases from J, the gap between germline ends came to 13 bases. The CDR3 runs to 14 residues. CDR3 DNA: TGTGCCAGCAGTTATAAAGGGGTTTGGACTGAAGCTTTCTTT. Protein sequence: CASSYKGVWTEAFF.

For this clone: Other DNA sequences in the sample encode the same CDR3. The chain uses TRBV7-2 and TRBJ1-1, with 8 bases fitting TRBD1. The germline gives CDR1 SGHTA, CDR2 FQGNSA. J gave up 1 base and V 3 bases, and 1 base lay outside the gene matches. The CDR3 is 14 amino acids. The CDR3 protein is CASSFGQGNTEAFF. The DNA of the CDR3 is TGTGCCAGCAGCTTCGGACAGGGGAACACTGAAGCTTTCTTT.

The chain has TRBV20-1 and TRBJ2-5; D not certain. Germline V gene sequence: CDR1 DFQATT, CDR2 SNEGSKA (reference sequence). Between the trimmed V and J ends, which lost 7 bases and 1 base, there was a span of 4 bases. The CDR3 length is 10 residues. CDR3 in amino acids: CSGSQETQYF. As DNA, the CDR3 is TGCAGTGGGAGCCAAGAGACCCAGTACTTC.

This clone occurred a few times. CDR3 bases: TGTGCCAGCAGCCTCGTGGGGGCGAGCAATCAGCCCCAGCATTTT. It specifies CASSLVGASNQPQHF. The rearrangement uses TRBV7-2 and TRBJ1-5, with D maybe TRBD1 (6 bases). Trimming stripped 5 bases from V and 1 base from J, with 12 bases between. Germline V gene sequence: CDR1 SGHTA, CDR2 FQGNSA. The CDR3 has 15 residues.

This clone was recorded many times. The chain has TRBV7-2 and TRBJ2-7; the D gene is possibly TRBD1 (5 bases). V shed 5 bases and J shed 3 bases, with 11 bases lying between them. CDR3 length: 13 amino acids. Germline CDR1 reads SGHTA; CDR2 reads FQGNSA. The CDR3 sequence: CASSLDNYYEQYF. The CDR3 coding sequence is TGTGCCAGCAGCCTGGACAATTACTACGAGCAGTACTTC.

This clone was observed a handful of times. This chain links TRBV9 with TRBJ2-3, with TRBD2 identical over 10 bases. There are 15 residues in the CDR3. The V and J ends lost 2 bases and 1 base, in that order; junction bases with no gene match: 1. Germline CDR1 SGDLS, CDR2 YYNGEE. The CDR3 here is CASSVTSGRTDTQYF. In DNA, the CDR3 is TGTGCCAGCAGCGTGACTAGCGGGCGCACAGATACGCAGTATTTT.

This clone was counted a few times. The rearrangement joins TRBV30 to TRBJ2-7; maybe TRBD1 (6 bases). Germline CDR1 reads GTSNPN; CDR2 reads SVGIG (reference sequence). The CDR3 is 14 amino acids. Trimming cost V 0 bases and J 5 bases, with 14 bases left between them. The CDR3 DNA reads as TGTGCCTGGAGTGTACAAGTGACAGGACACGAGCAGTACTTC. It translates to CAWSVQVTGHEQYF.

The chain is built from TRBV5-1 and TRBJ2-4, with D possibly being TRBD2 (6 bases). V lost 6 bases to trimming and J lost 0 bases, with 10 bases between them. The CDR3 is 14 residues long. Per the germline V gene, CDR1 is SGHRS and CDR2 is YFSETQ. CDR3 coding DNA: TGCGCCAGCACACGCGGGGAAGCCAAAAACATTCAGTACTTC. The encoded protein is CASTRGEAKNIQYF.

The chain employs TRBV7-2 and TRBJ2-5; a possible D gene is TRBD1 (6 bases). Germline loops: CDR1 SGHTA, CDR2 FQGNSA. The CDR3 length is 13 residues. V was pared by 1 base and J by 13 bases, with 16 bases between. The chain's CDR3 is CASSLDSGVGGYF. As DNA, the CDR3 is TGTGCCAGCAGCTTAGATTCTGGAGTAGGGGGGTACTTC.

This chain joins TRBV10-3 and TRBJ2-5; 11 bases align to TRBD2. The CDR3 is 16 amino acids. With 5 bases clipped from V and 1 base from J, the junction kept 6 bases outside the gene matches. In germline, CDR1 is ENHRY, CDR2 SYGVKD. The CDR3, as DNA: TGTGCCATCAGTTCCGGGACTAGCGGCTCCCAAGAGACCCAGTACTTC. It codes for CAISSGTSGSQETQYF.

V is TRBV6-6 and J is TRBJ1-2; a possible D gene is TRBD1 (6 bases). Trimming stripped 6 bases from V and 7 bases from J, with 18 bases between. The CDR3 has 14 amino acids. CDR1 and CDR2 (germline): MNHNY, SVGAGI (reference sequence). CDR3 nucleotides: TGTGCCAGCAGGACCATGACAGGCTCGGGTGGCTACACCTTC. It yields the protein CASRTMTGSGGYTF.

The rearrangement links TRBV5-6 to TRBJ1-2; no definite D call. The CDR3 runs to 15 residues. V was trimmed by 3 bases and J by 1 base, leaving 13 bases between them. Germline V gives CDR1 SGHDT, CDR2 YYEEEE. The CDR3 sequence is CASSSRSGLNYGYTF. DNA of the CDR3: TGTGCCAGCAGCTCGCGGTCCGGACTTAACTATGGCTACACCTTC.